Below, 22 T cell receptor beta chains from the same sample are listed, as sequenced in a study of T cells in pancreatic ductal adenocarcinoma. Surgery without prior neoadjuvant therapy was the treatment of the selected pancreatic ductal adenocarcinoma patients. The assay was immunoSEQ multiplex PCR, and TCRdb's table has in-frame clones only and misses some. The sample has approximately 16,000 clones, under 95% seen once. The material sequenced was PBMCs. The receptors come from a human donor with pancreatic ductal adenocarcinoma.

The J gene is TRBJ2-7, the V gene TRBV7-2; the D gene could be TRBD1 or TRBD2 (5 bases each). CDR1 SGHTA and CDR2 FQGNSA come from the germline V gene. With 4 bases removed from V and 4 bases from J, the gap between germline ends came to 17 bases. This CDR3 has 15 residues. This CDR3 reads CASSSVAGSSYEQYF. The CDR3 DNA is TGTGCCAGCAGCTCCGTGGCAGGGAGCTCTTACGAGCAGTACTTC.

This chain connects TRBV4-1 to TRBJ2-7; TRBD2 matches 11 bases. The CDR3 consists of 19 residues. Germline CDR1 is MGHRA and CDR2 is YSYEKL. The trim removed 6 bases at V and 0 bases at J, leaving 16 bases unmatched. CDR3 region: CASSSGGAIAGGSSYEQYF. CDR3 bases: TGCGCCAGCAGTTCAGGAGGGGCCATAGCGGGAGGGAGCTCCTACGAGCAGTACTTC.

The V gene is TRBV15, the J gene TRBJ2-7; tentative D call: TRBD2 (5 bases). V gave up 2 bases and J gave up 1 base, with 24 bases separating them. CDR1 and CDR2 from the germline V gene are LNHNV and YYDKDF (reference sequence). The CDR3 is made up of 19 amino acids. CDR3 sequence: CATSRTIPRTAGRSYEQYF. CDR3 DNA: TGTGCCACCAGCAGAACGATCCCCCGTACTGCTGGGAGATCCTACGAGCAGTACTTC.

This clone has only one observation. This chain uses TRBV4-3 with TRBJ2-2; D call uncertain. Trimming took off 0 bases at V and 4 bases at J, with 9 bases between the two ends. Germline V gene data show CDR1 as LGHNA and CDR2 as YSLEER. The length of the CDR3 is 15 residues. This chain's CDR3 is CASSQDLLRTGELFF. CDR3 in DNA: TGCGCCAGCAGCCAAGATCTTTTGCGCACCGGGGAGCTGTTTTTT.

This chain links TRBV4-1 with TRBJ2-5, with D possibly being TRBD1 (6 bases). CDR1 and CDR2 from the germline V gene are MGHRA and YSYEKL. Trimming cost V 5 bases and J 4 bases, with 11 bases left between them. This CDR3 comprises 13 residues. Here the CDR3 DNA reads TGCGCCAGCAGCAAAAGAGGGGGAGAGACCCAGTACTTC. It is translated as CASSKRGGETQYF.

The chain has TRBV7-9 and TRBJ1-2, with 8 nucleotides matching TRBD1. Per the germline V gene, CDR1 is SEHNR and CDR2 is FQNEAQ (reference sequence). The CDR3 sequence is 15 residues long. After removal of 0 bases from V and 8 bases from J, the junction contained 8 bases not matched to a gene. As DNA, the CDR3 is TGTGCCAGCAGCTTAGCAGGCAGGGGGCGCGAAGGCTACACCTTC. It translates to CASSLAGRGREGYTF.

The chain links TRBV6-6 to TRBJ2-6; no clear D gene. Trimming cost V 6 bases and J 4 bases, with 13 bases left between them. The CDR3 contains 15 residues. Germline V gene sequence: CDR1 MNHNY, CDR2 SVGAGI (reference sequence). CDR3 nucleotides: TGTGCCAGCAGCCCCGCCCAGGAAGGGGCCAACGTCCTGACTTTC. Its protein is CASSPAQEGANVLTF.

V is TRBV7-2 and J is TRBJ2-7; 11 nucleotides align to TRBD1. Germline CDR1 is SGHTA and CDR2 is FQGNSA. The CDR3 totals 15 residues. The J segment lost 2 bases and the V segment lost 4 bases, leaving 4 bases of the junction unmatched. The CDR3 region is CASSSRDRGAYEQYF. In DNA form, the CDR3 reads TGTGCCAGCAGCTCCCGGGACAGGGGGGCCTACGAGCAGTACTTC.

This clone was seen a single time. The chain joins TRBV7-2 to TRBJ2-1; D call uncertain. Looked up from germline, CDR1 is SGHTA and CDR2 is FQGNSA. CDR3 size: 15 residues. V lost 7 bases, J lost 0 bases, and 13 bases lay in between. The DNA of the CDR3 is TGTGCCAGCACCCAATGGGATAGCTCCTACAATGAGCAGTTCTTC. Translating gives CASTQWDSSYNEQFF.

This clone was seen a few times. V usage is TRBV7-9 and J usage is TRBJ2-3, with D perhaps given as TRBD1 or TRBD2 (6 bases each). The CDR3 sequence is 16 residues long. The germline V gene encodes CDR1 SEHNR and CDR2 FQNEAQ (reference sequence). Trimming removed 2 bases at V and 0 bases at J, with 12 bases between. CDR3 nucleotide sequence: TGTGCCAGCAGCTTAACATCGGGGGCCAGCACAGATACGCAGTATTTT. Amino acids: CASSLTSGASTDTQYF.

This chain uses TRBV5-6 with TRBJ2-3; the D call may be TRBD1 or TRBD2 (5 bases each). The CDR3 runs to 18 residues. V shed 3 bases and J shed 4 bases, with 24 bases lying between them. Germline values: CDR1 SGHDT, CDR2 YYEEEE. The CDR3 here is CASSSSYRDRRGADTQYF. The CDR3 DNA follows: TGTGCCAGCAGCTCATCCTACCGGGACCGCCGAGGGGCAGATACGCAGTATTTT.

The chain links TRBV7-8 to TRBJ1-1; no firm D call. Deletions cut 6 bases from V and 6 bases from J, with 8 bases between. The CDR3 has 11 amino acids. The germline gives CDR1 SGHVS, CDR2 FQNEAQ. As DNA, the CDR3 is TGTGCCAGCAGTCCTCACTCTGAAGCTTTCTTT. As protein: CASSPHSEAFF. Full variable domain (missing parts from reference TRBV7-8 and TRBJ1-1): GAGVSQSPRYKVAKRGQDVALRCDPISGHVSLFWYQQALGQGPEFLTYFQNEAQLDKSGLPSDRFFAERPEGSVSTLKIQRTQQEDSAVYLCASSPHSEAFFGQGTRLTVV.

V is TRBV7-2 and J is TRBJ2-7; unclear D gene. CDR1 and CDR2 from the germline V gene are SGHTA and FQGNSA. CDR3 size: 14 residues. Trimming removed 5 bases at V and 2 bases at J, with 13 bases between. In DNA form, the CDR3 reads TGTGCCAGCAGCCCCCTAGGCCTCCCCTACGAGCAGTACTTC. It translates to CASSPLGLPYEQYF.

J is TRBJ1-2 and V is TRBV11-2; a weak D match, TRBD1 (6 bases). The CDR3 has 18 residues. V was cut by 1 base and J by 0 bases, with 18 bases left in between. Germline CDR1 is SGHAT and CDR2 is FQNNGV. The CDR3 protein is CASSLARGGPGANYGYTF. DNA of the CDR3: TGTGCCAGCAGCTTAGCAAGGGGAGGGCCAGGGGCTAACTATGGCTACACCTTC.

In nucleotides, the CDR3 is TGCGCCAGCAGGCAGTGGGGACAGGGGGCGCTTGGGGCCAACGTCCTGACTTTC. This codes for CASRQWGQGALGANVLTF. The chain uses TRBV10-2 and TRBJ2-6; 12 positions match TRBD1. V gave up 6 bases and J gave up 3 bases; unmatched junction bases: 9. The CDR3 loop spans 18 amino acids. Germline lookup yields CDR1 WSHSY and CDR2 SAAADI.

This clone was recorded only once. The chain employs TRBV10-2 and TRBJ1-2; D remains ambiguous. Per the germline V gene, CDR1 is WSHSY and CDR2 is SAAADI. Between the trimmed V and J ends, which lost 8 bases and 4 bases, there was a span of 14 bases. The CDR3 runs 13 residues. The CDR3 region has the DNA TGCGCCAGCGGCCCCGGGCCCTCCTATGGCTACACCTTC. Translated: CASGPGPSYGYTF.

This sequence joins TRBV19 and TRBJ2-6; D perhaps matches TRBD2 (7 bases). V was clipped by 7 bases and J by 2 bases, with 15 bases between them. The CDR3 loop spans 16 amino acids. Germline-derived CDR1 and CDR2 are LNHDA and SQIVND (reference sequence). The CDR3 is CASTLWGGPGANVLTF. The CDR3 coding sequence is TGTGCCAGTACCCTTTGGGGGGGGCCTGGGGCCAACGTCCTGACTTTC.

V usage is TRBV5-4 and J usage is TRBJ1-2; TRBD1 agrees at 7 bases. Germline assignment: CDR1 SGHNT and CDR2 YYREEE (reference sequence). The CDR3 is 13 residues long. The V and J ends lost 1 base and 8 bases, in that order; junction bases with no gene match: 5. CDR3 loop: CASSLRGGAGYTF. As DNA, the CDR3 is TGTGCCAGCAGCTTGAGAGGGGGCGCGGGCTACACCTTC. The full variable domain, with the rest looked up from reference TRBV5-4 and TRBJ1-2, is ETGVTQSPTHLIKTRGQQVTLRCSSQSGHNTVSWYQQALGQGPQFIFQYYREEENGRGNFPPRFSGLQFPNYSSELNVNALELDDSALYLCASSLRGGAGYTFGSGTRLTVV.

The chain is built from TRBV12-5 and TRBJ2-2; D may be TRBD2 (6 bases). The V gene's germline CDR1 is LGHNT and CDR2 FRNRAP. This CDR3 spans 14 amino acids. Trimming took 11 bases from V and 0 from J, leaving 13 bases between them. The CDR3 DNA sequence: TGTGCTGGAGGGTCAGGCGCGAACACCGGGGAGCTGTTTTTT. This encodes CAGGSGANTGELFF.

This rearrangement joins TRBV6-5 to TRBJ2-2; D not resolved. The CDR3 is made up of 16 amino acids. From germline, CDR1 is MNHEY and CDR2 SVGAGI. The V and J ends lost 0 bases and 4 bases respectively, with 12 bases between them. For the CDR3, the DNA is TGTGCCAGCAGTTACTCGATAGGCATTATCACCGGGGAGCTGTTTTTT. It translates to CASSYSIGIITGELFF.

The gene calls are TRBV7-9 and TRBJ2-1; 7 bases align to TRBD2. The V segment lost 1 base and the J segment 0 bases; nucleotides outside the gene matches: 3. There are 16 residues in the CDR3. Germline values: CDR1 SEHNR, CDR2 FQNEAQ (reference sequence). The DNA for the CDR3 is TGTGCCAGCAGCTTAGATCGGGGGGTCTCCTACAATGAGCAGTTCTTC. Protein: CASSLDRGVSYNEQFF.

V and J are TRBV19 and TRBJ2-1, with 12 positions matching TRBD1. With 5 bases clipped from V and 5 bases from J, the junction kept 10 bases outside the gene matches. The CDR3 loop spans 17 amino acids. In germline, CDR1 is LNHDA, CDR2 SQIVND (reference sequence). CDR3 sequence reads: CASSSGTGGLIDNEQFF. CDR3 DNA: TGTGCCAGTAGTTCCGGGACAGGGGGCCTAATCGACAATGAGCAGTTCTTC. The full variable domain, completed using reference TRBV19 and TRBJ2-1, is DGGITQSPKYLFRKEGQNVTLSCEQNLNHDAMYWYRQDPGQGLRLIYYSQIVNDFQKGDIAEGYSVSREKKESFPLTVTSAQKNPTAFYLCASSSGTGGLIDNEQFFGPGTRLTVL.